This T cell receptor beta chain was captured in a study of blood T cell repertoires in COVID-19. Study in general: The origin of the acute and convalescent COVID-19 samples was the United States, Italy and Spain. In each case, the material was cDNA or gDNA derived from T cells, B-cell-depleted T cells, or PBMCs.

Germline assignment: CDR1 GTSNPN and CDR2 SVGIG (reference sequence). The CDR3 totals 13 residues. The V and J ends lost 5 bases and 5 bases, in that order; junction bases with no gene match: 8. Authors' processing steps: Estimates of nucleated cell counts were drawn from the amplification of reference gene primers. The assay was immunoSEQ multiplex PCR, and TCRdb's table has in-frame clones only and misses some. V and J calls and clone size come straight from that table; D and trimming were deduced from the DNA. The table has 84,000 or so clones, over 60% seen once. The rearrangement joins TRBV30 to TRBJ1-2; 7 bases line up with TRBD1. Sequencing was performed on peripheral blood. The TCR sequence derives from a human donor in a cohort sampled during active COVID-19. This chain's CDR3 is CAWYQGVTYGYTF. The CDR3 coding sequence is TGTGCCTGGTACCAGGGGGTTACTTATGGCTACACCTTC.